The rows below give T cell receptor beta chains drawn from one sample of a study of OX40 agonist ivuxolimab in advanced cancers. The protocol was immunoSEQ multiplex PCR, while the TCRdb copy is restricted to in-frame clones and leaves out a portion. The sample holds just over 20,000 clones, about 77% seen once. Specimen: CD4+ or CD8+ T cells sorted from blood, collected in a trial of the OX40 agonist ivuxolimab. These receptor sequences come from an adult with an advanced solid tumor such as melanoma, head and neck, liver or kidney cancer. Both conserved end residues are part of each CDR3. D genes are given only for firm matches. Only some rows state a clone size, as once, few, many or a class for expanded clones.

- TRBJ2-3 TRBV5-1 - TGCGCCAGCAGCTTGGGAGGTCTAGTTGCGGGGACTAGCACAGATACGCAGTATTTT CASSLGGLVAGTSTDTQYF
- TRBJ2-7 TRBV28 - TGTGCCAGCAGTTTGCCTAACAGGGCCGAGCAGTACTTC CASSLPNRAEQYF
- TRBJ2-5 TRBV29-1 - TGCAGCGTTGTTGGGGAACAAGAGACCCAGTACTTC CSVVGEQETQYF
- TRBJ1-6 TRBV6-5 - TGTGCCAGCAGTTTAAAGGCTCTGGGGAATTCACCCCTCCACTTT CASSLKALGNSPLHF
- TRBJ1-3 TRBV4-2 once TGTGCCAGCAGCCAAGATCCCAGTTCAGGAAACACCATATATTTT CASSQDPSSGNTIYF
- TRBJ2-3 TRBV18 - TGTGCCAGCTCACCCTCCGATACGCAGTATTTT CASSPSDTQYF
- TRBJ1-3 TRBV6-7 - TGTGCCAGCAGTTACGGGGGGCCGGAAAGTCGAACCATATATTTT CASSYGGPESRTIYF
- TRBJ2-7 TRBV7-9 - TGTGCCAGCAGCTTTTCGGTAGGGAACGACTACGAGCAGTACTTC CASSFSVGNDYEQYF
TRBD1 TRBJ1-2 TRBV18 - TGTGCCAGCTCACCACCGGGACAGGGGCATGGCTACACCTTC CASSPPGQGHGYTF
TRBD2 TRBJ2-7 TRBV10-2 - TGCGCCTCAGCGGGGGACCTGACAGGAAGATCCTACGAGCAGTACTTC CASAGDLTGRSYEQYF
TRBD1 TRBJ2-7 TRBV27 - TGTGCCAGCAGTTTTCGGGGCAGGGGGTACGAGCAGTACTTC CASSFRGRGYEQYF
TRBD1 TRBJ1-1 TRBV5-1 - TGCGCCAGCGCTTCGACAGGGGCCCGGTCGAACACTGAAGCTTTCTTT CASASTGARSNTEAFF
TRBD2 TRBJ2-3 TRBV5-4 - TGTGCCAGCAGCTTACCGGGACTAGAGCGGAGTACGCAGTATTTT CASSLPGLERSTQYF
- TRBJ2-7 TRBV4-2 - TGTGCCAGCAGCCCAGGAGATACAACAACCTACGAGCAGTACTTC CASSPGDTTTYEQYF
- TRBJ1-6 TRBV5-1 - TGCGCCAGCAGCTTAGGCAGCAGATTAAATTCACCCCTCCACTTT CASSLGSRLNSPLHF
TRBD1 TRBJ2-7 TRBV19 - TGTGCCAGTAGTAACCGGGACAGGGGCTACGAGCAGTACTTC CASSNRDRGYEQYF
- TRBJ1-6 TRBV30 few TGTGCCTGGAGGGGGGCTAATTCACCCCTCCACTTT CAWRGANSPLHF
- TRBJ2-7 TRBV20-1 - TGCAGTGCTAGAGAAGGCTACGAGCAGTACTTC CSAREGYEQYF
TRBD1 TRBJ1-2 TRBV5-6 - TGTGCCAGCAGCTTGGGGGACAGCGAGTACTATGGCTACACCTTC CASSLGDSEYYGYTF
- TRBJ2-5 TRBV6-6 once TGTGCCAGCAAAGGACATGTAGAGACCCAGTACTTC CASKGHVETQYF
- TRBJ1-6 TRBV30 - TGTGCCTGGATGCTCGGACAGTATAATTCACCCCTCCACTTT CAWMLGQYNSPLHF
- TRBJ1-2 TRBV6-6 - TGTGCCAGCAGCCCCTATAGGACGCCCAACTATGGCTACACCTTC CASSPYRTPNYGYTF
TRBD1 TRBJ1-1 TRBV15 - TGTGCCACCAGCAGAGATAGCACAGGGGCTGAAGCTTTCTTT CATSRDSTGAEAFF
TRBD2 TRBJ2-1 TRBV4-2 - TGTGCCAGCAGCCAAGGACGGCGGGGGGCCAATGAGCAGTTCTTC CASSQGRRGANEQFF
- TRBJ2-3 TRBV21-1 once TGTGCCAGCAGCAAAGGGACAGGGGGCATAGATACGCAGTATTTT CASSKGTGGIDTQYF
- TRBJ1-2 TRBV19 - TGTGCCAGTAGTTATGTCGGAGGCTACACCTTC CASSYVGGYTF
- TRBJ2-7 TRBV7-9 - TGTGCCAGCAGCTTAGCGGGAAATCCGGGCGAGCAGTACTTC CASSLAGNPGEQYF
TRBD1 TRBJ1-3 TRBV7-4 - TGTGCCAGCAGCTTCCGGGACAGGGTGTCTGGAAACACCATATATTTT CASSFRDRVSGNTIYF
TRBD1 TRBJ2-1 TRBV10-2 once TGCGCCAGCAACCCGGACAGGGGCCCGGGCAATGAGCAGTTCTTC CASNPDRGPGNEQFF